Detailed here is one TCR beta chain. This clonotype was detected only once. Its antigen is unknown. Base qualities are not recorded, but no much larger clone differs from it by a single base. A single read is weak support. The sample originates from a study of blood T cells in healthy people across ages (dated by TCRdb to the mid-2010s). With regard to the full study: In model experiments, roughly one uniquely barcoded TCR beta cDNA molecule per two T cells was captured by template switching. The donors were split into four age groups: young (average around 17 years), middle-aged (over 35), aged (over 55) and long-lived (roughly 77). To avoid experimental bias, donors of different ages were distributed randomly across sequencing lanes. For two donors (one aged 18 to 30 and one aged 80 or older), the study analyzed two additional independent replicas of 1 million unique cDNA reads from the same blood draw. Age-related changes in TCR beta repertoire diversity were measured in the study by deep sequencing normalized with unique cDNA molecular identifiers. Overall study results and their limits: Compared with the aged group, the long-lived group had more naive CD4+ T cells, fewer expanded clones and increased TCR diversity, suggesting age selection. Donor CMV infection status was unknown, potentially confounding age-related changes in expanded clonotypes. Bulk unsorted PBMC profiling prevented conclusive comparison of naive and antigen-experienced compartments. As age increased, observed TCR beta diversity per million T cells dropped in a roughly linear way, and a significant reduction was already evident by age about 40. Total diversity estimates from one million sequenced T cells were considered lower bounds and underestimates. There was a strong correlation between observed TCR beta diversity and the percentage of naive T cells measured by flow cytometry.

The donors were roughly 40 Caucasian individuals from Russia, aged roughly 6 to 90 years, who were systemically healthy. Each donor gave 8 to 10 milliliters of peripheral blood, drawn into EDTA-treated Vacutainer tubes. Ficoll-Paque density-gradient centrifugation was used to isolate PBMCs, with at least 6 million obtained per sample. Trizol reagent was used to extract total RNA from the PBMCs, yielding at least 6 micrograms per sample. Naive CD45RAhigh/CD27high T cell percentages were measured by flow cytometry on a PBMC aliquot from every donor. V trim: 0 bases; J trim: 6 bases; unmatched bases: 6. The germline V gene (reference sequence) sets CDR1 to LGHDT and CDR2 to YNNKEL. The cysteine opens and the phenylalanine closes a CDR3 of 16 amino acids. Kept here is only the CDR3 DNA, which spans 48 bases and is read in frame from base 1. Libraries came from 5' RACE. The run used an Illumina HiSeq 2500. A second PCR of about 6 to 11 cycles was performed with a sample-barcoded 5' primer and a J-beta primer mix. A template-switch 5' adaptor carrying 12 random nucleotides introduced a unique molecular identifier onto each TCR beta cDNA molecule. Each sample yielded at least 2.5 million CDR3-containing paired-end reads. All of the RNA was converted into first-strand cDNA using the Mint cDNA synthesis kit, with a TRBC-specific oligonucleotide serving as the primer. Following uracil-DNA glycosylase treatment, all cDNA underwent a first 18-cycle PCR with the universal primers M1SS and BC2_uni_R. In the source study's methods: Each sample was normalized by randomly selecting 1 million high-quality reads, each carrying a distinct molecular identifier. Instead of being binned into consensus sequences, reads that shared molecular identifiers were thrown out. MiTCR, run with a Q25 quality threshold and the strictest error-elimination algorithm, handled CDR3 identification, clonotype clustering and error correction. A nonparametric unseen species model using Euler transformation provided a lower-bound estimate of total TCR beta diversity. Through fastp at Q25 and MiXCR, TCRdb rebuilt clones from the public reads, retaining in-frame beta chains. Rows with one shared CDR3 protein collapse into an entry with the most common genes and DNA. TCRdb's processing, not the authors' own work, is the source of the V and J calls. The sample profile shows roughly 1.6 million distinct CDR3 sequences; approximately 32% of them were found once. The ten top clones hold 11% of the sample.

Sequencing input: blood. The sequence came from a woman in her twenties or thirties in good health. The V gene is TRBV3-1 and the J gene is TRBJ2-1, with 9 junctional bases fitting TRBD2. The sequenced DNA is TGTGCCAGCAGCCAAGAGAGACTAGCGGTAGGCAATGAGCAGTTCTTC. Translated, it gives CASSQERLAVGNEQFF.